The present entry profiles one TCR beta chain with its context. Its antigen is as yet unknown. The data were taken from a study of blood T cells in healthy people across ages. A J-beta primer mix and a sample-barcoded 5' primer were used in a second PCR of roughly 7 to 12 cycles. Unique molecular identifiers of 12 random nucleotides labeled each cDNA. TCRdb analysed the 5' RACE reads with MiXCR anew, one entry per CDR3 protein. Here the sample spans around 850,000 distinct CDR3 sequences, 30% to 45% being singletons. The CDR3 has 13 residues. From germline, CDR1 is SGHRS and CDR2 YFSETQ. Unmatched junction bases numbered 5, after V lost 3 bases and J lost 9 bases. There were healthy Caucasian individuals from Russia, aged 6 to 90, serving as donors. Overall study findings and caveats: Leaving the PBMCs unsorted stopped any conclusive comparison of naive versus antigen-experienced cells. Older age coincided with a roughly linear decline in TCR beta diversity per million T cells.

The chain uses TRBV5-1 and TRBJ2-2, with 7 bases fitting TRBD1. Source material: blood. This receptor was obtained from a man between 18 and 29 years old in good health. The CDR3 is CASSSTGERELFF. The DNA of the CDR3 is TGCGCCAGCAGCTCCACAGGGGAAAGGGAGCTGTTTTTT.